One T cell receptor (beta chain) is described in this entry. It has no known antigen specificity. Base qualities were left out, and no much larger clone turns up one base away. The germline V gene encodes CDR1 MNHEY and CDR2 SVGAGI. V lost 7 bases and J lost 7 bases, and the count of bases not matched to a germline gene is 12. Including the terminal cysteine and phenylalanine, the CDR3 comprises 15 residues. Only the CDR3 region is kept as DNA, spanning 45 bases read in frame from base 1. Separate from the roughly 650-subject first cohort, the validation cohort of more than 90 subjects was the group to which the donors belonged. The record originates from a study of cytomegalovirus exposure and HLA in healthy donors (dated by TCRdb to between 2016 and 2019). Regarding the complete study: A later analysis indicated that the 130 or so validation repertoires were generated on the platform also employed for the 650 to 850 repertoires of the first cohort. The aim of the study was to test whether cataloging public T cell receptors could identify signatures of past pathogen exposure. In addition to the first cohort of 666 subjects, a separate validation cohort of approximately 130 different subjects was used. To predict cytomegalovirus infection status, the study brought together high-throughput TCR immunosequencing, statistical association of individual TCRs with disease status, and machine learning. Broader findings and caveats from the paper: A later analysis had no HLA typing for the validation cohort, so co-occurrence there was scored across all 130 or so repertoires. In vitro tests confirmed that three of the cytomegalovirus-associated TCR beta chains recognize cytomegalovirus antigens. Most TCR sequences were observed very rarely across donors, whereas some public TCRs were present in many individuals. The study listed 164 TCR beta chains as associated with cytomegalovirus. In both the original and validation cohorts, the classifier was reported to diagnose cytomegalovirus status with high specificity and sensitivity. The authors suggested that the approach could potentially be generalized to other disease states and immunological phenotypes. Subsequent analysis determined that TCRs grouped into clusters in the first cohort also showed a tendency toward co-occurrence across the approximately 120 validation repertoires, and 85% to 95% of cluster scores exceeded 0.

Library prep was done by the immunoSEQ multiplex PCR assay. Processing in the source paper ran as follows. To diagnose cytomegalovirus status from the catalog of TCR beta chain sequences, a statistical classification framework was built. TCRdb holds this immuneACCESS table with in-frame rearrangements only. Some clones are missing; in checked studies, unresolved V genes explain under half, and the rest has no known cause. V, J and clone size are taken as reported in that table, and D and trimming were inferred from the DNA itself. For this sample there are about 200,000 clones; roughly 88% appear just once. The ten largest clonotypes hold about 2.7% of the sample.

This clonotype was obtained from a woman between 18 and 29 years old in good health and CMV-seronegative. The chain links TRBV6-5 with TRBJ2-2; 7 bases in the junction line up with TRBD1. Sequences were obtained from PBMCs. The CDR3 here reads CASTKRTGRDGELFF. The nucleotide sequence reads TGTGCCAGCACCAAGAGGACAGGAAGGGACGGGGAGCTGTTTTTT.